This T cell receptor (beta chain) was identified in a study of cytomegalovirus exposure and HLA in healthy donors. Amplification used 60 Vbeta primers and 13 Jbeta primers. Measured with immunoSEQ multiplex PCR; TCRdb has only the in-frame clones, and not every one. The sample records about 180,000 clones, around four fifths being singletons. Trimming left V 2 bases short and J 5 bases short, with 9 bases between. Germline assignment: CDR1 SGHVS and CDR2 FNYEAQ. There are 13 residues in the CDR3. The sequenced material came from PBMCs. The rearrangement links TRBV7-6 to TRBJ1-1; weak D call: TRBD1 (6 bases). The receptor's source is a woman aged 30 to 39 in good health and CMV-seronegative. The chain's CDR3 is CASSLSGETEAFF. CDR3 in DNA: TGTGCCAGCAGCTTATCAGGGGAGACTGAAGCTTTCTTT.